The 16 T cell receptor beta chains below come from one sample, sequenced in a study of brain T cells in children with intractable seizures. Repertoires were generated with immunoSEQ multiplex PCR, while TCRdb's copy carries only in-frame clones and drops some. The sample yields roughly 80,000 clones, about 93% seen once. The specimen was peripheral blood, collected at surgery. The receptors shown here come from a boy younger than two with tuberous sclerosis and intractable seizures.

The chain uses TRBV19 and TRBJ2-1, with D unclear. V was clipped by 1 base and J by 4 bases, with 5 bases between them. The CDR3 is made up of 13 amino acids. The germline V gene encodes CDR1 LNHDA and CDR2 SQIVND (reference sequence). This CDR3 reads CASSIVGYNEQFF. CDR3 nucleotides: TGTGCCAGTAGTATAGTGGGATACAATGAGCAGTTCTTC.

The chain couples TRBV13 to TRBJ1-1; the D gene is possibly TRBD1 (5 bases). V lost 5 bases to trimming and J lost 4 bases, with 11 bases between them. The germline V gene encodes CDR1 PRHDT and CDR2 FYEKMQ (reference sequence). There are 13 residues in the CDR3. The CDR3 loop reads CASSPERGTEAFF. The CDR3 coding sequence is TGTGCCAGCAGCCCCGAGAGGGGCACTGAAGCTTTCTTT.

The rearrangement uses TRBV27 and TRBJ2-1; D remains ambiguous. CDR1 and CDR2 from the germline V gene are MNHEY and SMNVEV (reference sequence). V shed 2 bases and J shed 2 bases, with 16 bases lying between them. This CDR3 has 17 amino acids. The CDR3 nucleotides are TGTGCCAGCAGTTTAGACGTTTTGGGGTTAGCCTACAATGAGCAGTTCTTC. As protein: CASSLDVLGLAYNEQFF.

The chain recombines TRBV7-9 with TRBJ1-6; no definite D call. The CDR3 consists of 15 residues. Germline V gene data show CDR1 as SEHNR and CDR2 as FQNEAQ (reference sequence). Trimming took 4 bases from V and 7 from J, leaving 14 bases between them. The CDR3 DNA reads as TGTGCCAGCAGCTACCCCGACCAGGAAAATTCACCCCTCCACTTT. Encoded protein: CASSYPDQENSPLHF.

The chain is built from TRBV20-1 and TRBJ2-5, with D possibly called TRBD1 or TRBD2 (5 bases each). The CDR3 is made up of 14 amino acids. V was clipped by 3 bases and J by 1 base, with 12 bases between them. The V gene's germline CDR1 is DFQATT and CDR2 SNEGSKA (reference sequence). The CDR3 DNA is TGCAGTGCTAGTTGGGACCTCTTCCAAGAGACCCAGTACTTC. It is translated as CSASWDLFQETQYF.

The V gene is TRBV6-5, the J gene TRBJ2-7; D call uncertain. Per germline, CDR1 MNHEY and CDR2 SVGAGI. Trimming pared 4 bases from V and 2 bases from J, leaving 3 bases between. The CDR3 has 11 residues. Here the CDR3 reads CASSWTYEQYF. DNA of the CDR3: TGTGCCAGCAGTTGGACCTACGAGCAGTACTTC.

This clone was counted once. This rearrangement joins TRBV28 to TRBJ1-3, with 12 bases fitting TRBD1. J lost 0 bases, V lost 2 bases, and 2 bases had no gene match. Per germline, CDR1 MDHEN and CDR2 SYDVKM. This CDR3 is built from 17 residues. CDR3 sequence reads: CASSLRGQGASGNTIYF. DNA for the CDR3: TGTGCCAGCAGTTTAAGGGGACAGGGGGCCTCTGGAAACACCATATATTTT.

The V call is TRBV3-1 (or the pseudogene TRBV3-2), the J call TRBJ1-1; D gene unclear. Germline V gene lookup returns CDR1 LGHDT and CDR2 YNNKEL (reference sequence). There are 15 residues in the CDR3. Trimming pared 0 bases from V and 4 bases from J, leaving 12 bases between. CDR3 nucleotide sequence: TGTGCCAGCAGCCAAGATCTCGGGGTTGCCACTGAAGCTTTCTTT. Residues: CASSQDLGVATEAFF.

With regard to this clone: This CDR3 is also generated by other DNA sequences in the sample. The rearrangement uses TRBV6-5 and TRBJ1-5; D unresolved. V lost 3 bases and J lost 1, with 4 bases in between. The CDR3 has 13 amino acids. Looked up from germline, CDR1 is MNHEY and CDR2 is SVGAGI. CDR3 in DNA: TGTGCCAGCAGTTATGGGAGCAATCAGCCCCAGCATTTT. It yields the protein CASSYGSNQPQHF.

This chain connects TRBV5-1 to TRBJ1-2, with 7 positions matching TRBD1. V dropped 3 bases and J dropped 2; count of bases not matched to a gene: 10. There are 16 residues in the CDR3. From germline, CDR1 is SGHRS and CDR2 YFSETQ. In nucleotides, the CDR3 is TGCGCCAGCAGCTCAGTAACAGGGGCCCAGAACTATGGCTACACCTTC. Its translation is CASSSVTGAQNYGYTF. Based on the CDR3 plus reference TRBV5-1 and TRBJ1-2, the full variable domain is KAGVTQTPRYLIKTRGQQVTLSCSPISGHRSVSWYQQTPGQGLQFLFEYFSETQRNKGNFPGRFSGRQFSNSRSEMNVSTLELGDSALYLCASSSVTGAQNYGYTFGSGTRLTVV.

The chain is built from TRBV7-2 and TRBJ2-7; the D is unclear. V gave up 1 base and J gave up 0 bases, with 10 bases separating them. Germline V lookup: CDR1 SGHTA, CDR2 FQGNSA. The CDR3 is 15 amino acids. The CDR3 coding sequence is TGTGCCAGCAGCTTAGTCCCTGCTAGCTCCTACGAGCAGTACTTC. Its translation is CASSLVPASSYEQYF.

J is TRBJ1-2 and V is TRBV19, with 7 nucleotides matching TRBD1. The V gene's germline CDR1 is LNHDA and CDR2 SQIVND (reference sequence). J lost 2 bases, V lost 9 bases, and 9 bases had no gene match. The CDR3 has 14 residues. DNA of the CDR3: TGTGCCAGCAGTTCCGGGACAGAGAACTATGGCTACACCTTC. Translation gives CASSSGTENYGYTF.

The chain links TRBV11-2 to TRBJ1-2; D not resolved. With 4 bases removed from V and 4 bases from J, the gap between germline ends came to 10 bases. Germline V gene data show CDR1 as SGHAT and CDR2 as FQNNGV. The CDR3 runs 13 residues. The CDR3 here is CASSSANGYGYTF. The DNA for the CDR3 is TGTGCCAGCAGCTCGGCTAACGGCTATGGCTACACCTTC.

The chain is built from TRBV6-5 and TRBJ2-3; 10 bases are shared with TRBD1. Losses at the gene ends were 7 bases for V and 8 bases for J; bases not matched to a gene: 9. CDR1 is MNHEY and CDR2 is SVGAGI in the germline V gene. The CDR3 spans 14 residues. Written as DNA, the CDR3 is TGTGCCAGCACTGCCGGGACAGGGGCTGGTACGCAGTATTTT. Protein: CASTAGTGAGTQYF.

This clone was detected once. The chain combines TRBV30 with TRBJ1-6; unclear D gene. V dropped 5 bases and J dropped 18 bases, with 17 bases sitting between them. CDR1 and CDR2 from the germline V gene are GTSNPN and SVGIG (reference sequence). The CDR3 loop spans 11 amino acids. CDR3 in amino acids: CAWLGRGIPHF. In DNA, the CDR3 is TGTGCCTGGCTCGGTCGTGGTATTCCCCACTTT.

The rearrangement links TRBV28 to TRBJ1-1, with 8 bases identical to TRBD1. The V gene end was trimmed by 3 bases and the J gene end by 6 bases; junction bases not matched to a gene: 12. CDR1 is MDHEN, CDR2 SYDVKM, per germline. The CDR3 loop spans 16 amino acids. Here the CDR3 reads CASSFSRLRGLAEAFF. The CDR3, as DNA: TGTGCCAGCAGTTTTAGTCGTCTCAGGGGGCTAGCTGAAGCTTTCTTT.